These T cell receptor beta chains were read from a single sample in a study of Graves' ophthalmopathy and Graves' hyperthyroidism. In TCRdb, the multiplex PCR reads were re-called with MiXCR into one record per CDR3 protein. The table records 400,000 or so distinct CDR3 sequences, about a sixth of them present only once. The sample was peripheral blood. The receptors were sampled from an adult woman with stable Graves' hyperthyroidism. Both conserved end residues are part of each CDR3.

CDR3aa	v_gene	j_gene
CASSETKTGDSGNTIYF	TRBV7-9	TRBJ1-3
CASSSYRGSETQYF	TRBV5-5	TRBJ2-5
CASSQEGIQDYSYEQYF	TRBV4-1	TRBJ2-7
CSAVQGQTHMNTEAFF	TRBV20-1	TRBJ1-1
CASSYQFGYTF	TRBV6-5	TRBJ1-2
CASRPAQTTFGNTIYF	TRBV12-3/TRBV12-4	TRBJ1-3
CASSYSMANYGYTF	TRBV6-5	TRBJ1-2
CASSEWDRTGELFF	TRBV6-1	TRBJ2-2
CASRRTAEGTQYF	TRBV11-2	TRBJ2-5
CASSLDSRQASYEQYF	TRBV11-2	TRBJ2-7
CASSPGTRYEQYF	TRBV3-1	TRBJ2-7
CASSEIFTEAFF	TRBV6-1	TRBJ1-1
CASSSGSYRGDIQYF	TRBV7-2	TRBJ2-4
CASSLLFGQGAFF	TRBV28	TRBJ1-1
CASNPAPDNYGYTF	TRBV28	TRBJ1-2
CASSFSTGSISYEQYF	TRBV6-5	TRBJ2-7
CASSSVDPAGEQYF	TRBV7-9	TRBJ2-7
CASNYGEGAHTEAFF	TRBV9	TRBJ1-1